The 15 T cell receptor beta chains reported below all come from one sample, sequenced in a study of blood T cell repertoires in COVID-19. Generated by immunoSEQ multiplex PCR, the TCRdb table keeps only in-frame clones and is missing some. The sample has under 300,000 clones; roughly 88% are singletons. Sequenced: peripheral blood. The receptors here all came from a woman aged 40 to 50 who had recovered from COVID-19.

CDR3 sequence: CASRPGPSYEQYF. The DNA for the CDR3 is TGCGCCAGCAGGCCAGGCCCTTCCTACGAGCAGTACTTC. This chain connects TRBV4-1 to TRBJ2-7; D is unresolved. CDR3 length: 13 residues. Trimming removed 6 bases from V and 1 base from J, with 10 bases in between. Germline V CDR1 and CDR2: MGHRA, YSYEKL.

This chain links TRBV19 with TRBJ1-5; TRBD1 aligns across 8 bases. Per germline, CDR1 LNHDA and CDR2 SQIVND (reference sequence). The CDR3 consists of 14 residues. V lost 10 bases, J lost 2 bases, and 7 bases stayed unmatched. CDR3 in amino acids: CATGQGSGNQPQHF. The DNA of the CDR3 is TGTGCCACCGGACAGGGCTCGGGCAATCAGCCCCAGCATTTT. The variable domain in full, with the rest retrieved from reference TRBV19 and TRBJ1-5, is DGGITQSPKYLFRKEGQNVTLSCEQNLNHDAMYWYRQDPGQGLRLIYYSQIVNDFQKGDIAEGYSVSREKKESFPLTVTSAQKNPTAFYLCATGQGSGNQPQHFGDGTRLSIL.

The CDR3 DNA reads TGTGCCAGCAGCAGGCTTAGGGGGGGCGAGACGCAGTATTTT. It encodes CASSRLRGGETQYF. The chain combines TRBV5-5 with TRBJ2-3, with a tentative D call TRBD2 (7 bases). The V end was cut by 4 bases, the J end by 9 bases, with 18 bases between. The CDR3 has 14 residues. The germline CDR1 and CDR2 sequences are SGHKS and YYEKEE (reference sequence).

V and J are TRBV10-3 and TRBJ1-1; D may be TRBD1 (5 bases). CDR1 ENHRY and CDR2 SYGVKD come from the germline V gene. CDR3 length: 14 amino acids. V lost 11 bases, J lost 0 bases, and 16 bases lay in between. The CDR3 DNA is TGTGCCGCCCGGGGGGGGGAATTGAACACTGAAGCTTTCTTT. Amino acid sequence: CAARGGELNTEAFF.

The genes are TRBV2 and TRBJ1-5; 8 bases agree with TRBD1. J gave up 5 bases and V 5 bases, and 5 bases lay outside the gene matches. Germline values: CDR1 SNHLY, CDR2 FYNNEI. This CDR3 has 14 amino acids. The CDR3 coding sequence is TGTGCCAGCAGTTGGGACAGGCGATATCAGCCCCAGCATTTT. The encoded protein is CASSWDRRYQPQHF.

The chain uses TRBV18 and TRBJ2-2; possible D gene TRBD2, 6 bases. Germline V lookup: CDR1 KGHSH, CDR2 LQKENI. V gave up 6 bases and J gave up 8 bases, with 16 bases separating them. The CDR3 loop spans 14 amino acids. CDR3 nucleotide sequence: TGTGCCAGCTCCGCACTAGCCCGCGATGGGGAGCTGTTTTTT. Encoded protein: CASSALARDGELFF.

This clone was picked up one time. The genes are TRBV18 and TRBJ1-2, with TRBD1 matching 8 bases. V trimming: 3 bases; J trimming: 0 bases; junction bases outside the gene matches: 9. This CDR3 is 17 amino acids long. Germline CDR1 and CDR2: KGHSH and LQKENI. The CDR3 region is CASSPLTGTGANYGYTF. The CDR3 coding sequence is TGTGCCAGCTCACCTTTGACAGGGACAGGAGCTAACTATGGCTACACCTTC.

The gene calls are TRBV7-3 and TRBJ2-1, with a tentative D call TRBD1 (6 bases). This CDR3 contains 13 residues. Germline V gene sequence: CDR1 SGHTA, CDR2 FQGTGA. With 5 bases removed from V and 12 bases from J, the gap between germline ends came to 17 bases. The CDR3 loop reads CASSPTTGLAQFF. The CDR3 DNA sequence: TGTGCCAGCAGCCCCACAACAGGGCTAGCGCAGTTCTTC.

In DNA form, the CDR3 reads TGTGCCAGCAGCCAAGGGGCATATGAAGCTTTCTTT. Its translation is CASSQGAYEAFF. J is TRBJ1-1 and V is TRBV3-1 (or the pseudogene TRBV3-2), with D uncertain. The germline gives CDR1 LGHDT, CDR2 YNNKEL (reference sequence). Trimming removed 1 base at V and 7 bases at J, with 7 bases between. The CDR3 runs to 12 residues.

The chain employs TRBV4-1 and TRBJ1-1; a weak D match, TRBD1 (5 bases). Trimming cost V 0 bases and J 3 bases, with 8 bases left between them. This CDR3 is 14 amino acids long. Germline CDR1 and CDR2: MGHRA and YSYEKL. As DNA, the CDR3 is TGCGCCAGCAGCCAAGACAGGGTTTACACTGAAGCTTTCTTT. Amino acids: CASSQDRVYTEAFF.

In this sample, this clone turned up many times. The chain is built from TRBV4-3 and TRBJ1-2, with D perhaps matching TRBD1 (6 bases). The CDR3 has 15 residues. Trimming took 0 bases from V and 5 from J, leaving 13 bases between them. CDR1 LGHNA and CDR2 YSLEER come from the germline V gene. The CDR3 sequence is CASSQDEGRGYGYTF. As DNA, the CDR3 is TGCGCCAGCAGCCAAGATGAGGGCAGGGGTTATGGCTACACCTTC.

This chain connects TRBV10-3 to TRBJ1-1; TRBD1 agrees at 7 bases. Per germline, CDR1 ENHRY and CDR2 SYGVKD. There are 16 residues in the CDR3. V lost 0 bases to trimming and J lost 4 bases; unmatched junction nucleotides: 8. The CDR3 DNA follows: TGTGCCATCAGTGAGTCGGCAGGGGGTCCGGGCACTGAAGCTTTCTTT. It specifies CAISESAGGPGTEAFF.

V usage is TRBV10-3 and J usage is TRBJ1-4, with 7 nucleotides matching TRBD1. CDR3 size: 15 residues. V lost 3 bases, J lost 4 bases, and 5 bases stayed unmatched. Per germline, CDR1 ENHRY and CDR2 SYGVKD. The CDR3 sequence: CAISDGQAFNEKLFF. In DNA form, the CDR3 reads TGTGCCATCAGTGACGGACAGGCCTTTAATGAAAAACTGTTTTTT.

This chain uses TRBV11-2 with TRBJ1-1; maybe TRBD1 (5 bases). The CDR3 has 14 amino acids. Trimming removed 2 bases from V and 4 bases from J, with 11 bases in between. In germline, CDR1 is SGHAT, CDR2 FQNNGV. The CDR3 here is CASSLNAGGTEAFF. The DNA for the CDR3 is TGTGCCAGCAGCTTAAATGCGGGGGGCACTGAAGCTTTCTTT.

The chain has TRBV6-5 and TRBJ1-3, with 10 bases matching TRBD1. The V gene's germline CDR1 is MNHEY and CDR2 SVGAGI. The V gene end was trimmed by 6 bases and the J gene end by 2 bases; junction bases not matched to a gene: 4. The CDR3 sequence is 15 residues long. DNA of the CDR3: TGTGCCAGCAGAAGAGACAGGGGGCCTGGAAACACCATATATTTT. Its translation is CASRRDRGPGNTIYF.